This record looks at one T cell receptor beta chain sequence and its context. No antigen is known for it. Here immunoSEQ multiplex PCR was the method, and the copy in TCRdb shows in-frame clones only, minus some. The data contain around 33,000 clones, 80% of them singletons. The CDR3 is 13 amino acids. Germline-derived CDR1 and CDR2 are SQVTM and ANQGSEA. Trimming removed 4 bases from V and 4 bases from J, with 13 bases in between. This entry comes from a study of T cell repertoires in ileal Crohn's disease. Overall study: Patients had a median roughly 8-year disease duration, and less than 40% were active smokers.

Study outcomes and limitations: Clonal expansions were more frequent in active smokers than non-smokers at surgery. Mucosal expansions were suggested to be mainly CD8 T cells. Endoscopic recurrence occurred in every patient whose clonality exceeded 26.8%.

The V gene is TRBV29-1, the J gene TRBJ1-2; tentatively, D is TRBD1 (6 bases). The sample was ileal tissue. The clonotype comes from an adult with Crohn's disease. The CDR3 region is CSVGGGAAYGYTF. The CDR3 DNA sequence: TGCAGCGTTGGTGGGGGGGCAGCCTATGGCTACACCTTC.